Below, 18 T cell receptor beta chains from the same sample are listed, as sequenced in a study of technical replicates of blood from a few donors. Sequenced by immunoSEQ multiplex PCR; TCRdb stores in-frame clones only, minus some. The repertoire includes some 70,000 clones, just under 97% of them detected once, and about 0.22% sits in the top ten. Sequences were obtained from T cells isolated from PBMCs. The receptors come from a human donor in good health.

V usage is TRBV5-6 and J usage is TRBJ1-2; 7 bases are a match to TRBD1. V gave up 4 bases and J gave up 3 bases; unmatched junction bases: 9. Germline V gene lookup returns CDR1 SGHDT and CDR2 YYEEEE. The CDR3 sequence is 15 residues long. The CDR3 loop reads CASSRPGQLDYGYTF. The DNA for the CDR3 is TGTGCCAGCAGCCGACCGGGACAGTTAGACTATGGCTACACCTTC.

The J gene is TRBJ1-2, the V gene TRBV29-1; D is possibly TRBD1 (5 bases). The CDR3 is 12 residues long. The germline V gene encodes CDR1 SQVTM and CDR2 ANQGSEA. Deletions cut 5 bases from V and 7 bases from J, with 14 bases between. The CDR3 nucleotides are TGCAGCGTTATTTGGGGGGTTAGTGGCTACACCTTC. Its protein is CSVIWGVSGYTF.

This chain joins TRBV18 and TRBJ2-2; D not certain. The V gene lost 3 bases and the J gene lost 1 base, with 6 bases spanning the gap. Germline assignment: CDR1 KGHSH and CDR2 LQKENI. CDR3 length: 14 residues. The CDR3 protein is CASSPPGNTGELFF. The DNA of the CDR3 is TGTGCCAGCTCACCCCCGGGGAACACCGGGGAGCTGTTTTTT.

DNA of the CDR3: TGCGCCAGCAGCGTAGGACAGGGGGCAAGAAGTGAAAAACTGTTTTTT. It specifies CASSVGQGARSEKLFF. This chain connects TRBV5-1 to TRBJ1-4; 11 nucleotides agree with TRBD1. The CDR3 is made up of 16 amino acids. Germline V gives CDR1 SGHRS, CDR2 YFSETQ. V shed 4 bases and J 7 bases; nucleotides not matched to a gene: 9.

This chain connects TRBV5-1 to TRBJ1-1; 8 bases line up with TRBD1. Germline V gene lookup returns CDR1 SGHRS and CDR2 YFSETQ. The V segment lost 5 bases and the J segment 4 bases; nucleotides outside the gene matches: 4. The CDR3 loop spans 13 amino acids. The CDR3 region is CASSPDRGTEAFF. CDR3 nucleotide sequence: TGCGCCAGCAGTCCAGACAGGGGCACTGAAGCTTTCTTT. Filled out from reference TRBV5-1 and TRBJ1-1, the complete variable domain reads KAGVTQTPRYLIKTRGQQVTLSCSPISGHRSVSWYQQTPGQGLQFLFEYFSETQRNKGNFPGRFSGRQFSNSRSEMNVSTLELGDSALYLCASSPDRGTEAFFGQGTRLTVV.

The chain joins TRBV7-8 to TRBJ2-3, with a weak D call TRBD2 (5 bases). The CDR3 has 16 residues. Germline loops: CDR1 SGHVS, CDR2 FQNEAQ. Trimming cost V 7 bases and J 2 bases, with 19 bases left between them. This CDR3 reads CASTHHQDGDTDTQYF. CDR3 nucleotide sequence: TGTGCCAGCACACATCATCAGGACGGGGACACAGATACGCAGTATTTT.

The genes are TRBV7-2 and TRBJ2-7, with D perhaps TRBD2 (5 bases). Germline CDR1 reads SGHTA; CDR2 reads FQGNSA. The ends were cut back, 1 base at V and 2 bases at J, with 12 bases in the middle. CDR3 length equals 15 residues. CDR3 protein: CASSLVGGRTYEQYF. The DNA of the CDR3 is TGTGCCAGCAGCTTAGTTGGCGGGCGGACCTACGAGCAGTACTTC.

V usage is TRBV30 and J usage is TRBJ1-6; 7 bases align to TRBD1. V was pared by 2 bases and J by 0 bases, with 10 bases of the junction left unmatched. CDR3 size: 18 residues. Germline assignment: CDR1 GTSNPN and CDR2 SVGIG (reference sequence). The CDR3 loop is CAWSPRDRVVSYNSPLHF. The CDR3 DNA reads TGTGCCTGGAGTCCCCGGGACAGAGTCGTCTCCTATAATTCACCCCTCCACTTT.

The CDR3 DNA is TGTGCCAGCAGTGGTGGGCGCAGGCCCCAAGAGACCCAGTACTTC. Protein product: CASSGGRRPQETQYF. The chain has TRBV28 and TRBJ2-5, with D uncertain. Per germline, CDR1 MDHEN and CDR2 SYDVKM. Trimming took off 5 bases at V and 1 base at J, with 14 bases between the two ends. The CDR3 covers 15 residues.

The J gene is TRBJ1-2, the V gene TRBV7-3; a possible D gene is TRBD1 (6 bases). Germline V CDR1 and CDR2: SGHTA, FQGTGA. The CDR3 spans 14 residues. Trimming removed 5 bases from V and 6 bases from J, with 16 bases in between. CDR3 protein: CASSPSQGTDGYTF. The CDR3 DNA follows: TGTGCCAGCAGCCCATCCCAGGGGACCGATGGCTACACCTTC.

The chain uses TRBV27 and TRBJ2-7; weak D call: TRBD2 (6 bases). The ends were cut back, 0 bases at V and 12 bases at J, with 15 bases in the middle. The germline V gene encodes CDR1 MNHEY and CDR2 SMNVEV (reference sequence). This CDR3 contains 13 residues. The CDR3: CASSLSRTGEGYF. CDR3 bases: TGTGCCAGCAGTTTATCGCGAACGGGGGAAGGGTACTTC.

The sample holds one count of this clone. The chain is built from TRBV6-5 and TRBJ2-7; tentative D call: TRBD1 (6 bases). Germline V CDR1 and CDR2: MNHEY, SVGAGI. The ends were cut back, 6 bases at V and 3 bases at J, with 15 bases in the middle. The CDR3 sequence is 14 residues long. DNA for the CDR3: TGTGCCAGCAGATCCCGGACAGTTAACTACGAGCAGTACTTC. Amino acids: CASRSRTVNYEQYF.

The chain uses TRBV19 and TRBJ1-4; weak D call: TRBD1 (5 bases). The CDR3 totals 14 residues. Germline V gene sequence: CDR1 LNHDA, CDR2 SQIVND (reference sequence). Trimming cost V 8 bases and J 7 bases, with 17 bases left between them. CDR3 sequence (DNA): TGTGCCAGTTCATCGAATGCAGGGTTTGAAAAACTGTTTTTT. It translates to CASSSNAGFEKLFF.

This chain joins TRBV5-6 and TRBJ2-2, with D possibly being TRBD1 (6 bases). Between the trimmed V and J ends, which lost 0 bases and 7 bases, there was a span of 13 bases. Germline V gene sequence: CDR1 SGHDT, CDR2 YYEEEE. The CDR3 runs to 15 residues. The CDR3, as DNA: TGTGCCAGCAGCTTGGCCAATCAGGGGATCGGGGAGCTGTTTTTT. Residues: CASSLANQGIGELFF.

This rearrangement joins TRBV4-1 to TRBJ2-7, with D maybe TRBD1 (5 bases). V dropped 1 base and J dropped 0 bases, with 7 bases sitting between them. The CDR3 runs 14 residues. Per germline, CDR1 MGHRA and CDR2 YSYEKL. CDR3 amino acids: CASSQGQGSYEQYF. The CDR3 DNA reads as TGCGCCAGCAGCCAAGGGCAGGGCTCCTACGAGCAGTACTTC.

The chain combines TRBV5-4 with TRBJ2-2, with 10 nucleotides matching TRBD2. The CDR3 loop spans 17 amino acids. The germline CDR1 and CDR2 sequences are SGHNT and YYREEE (reference sequence). The V and J ends lost 4 bases and 6 bases, in that order; junction bases with no gene match: 12. CDR3 protein: CASSRPGLAALSGELFF. CDR3 nucleotide sequence: TGTGCCAGCAGCCGCCCAGGACTAGCGGCGTTATCCGGGGAGCTGTTTTTT.

This clone has more than one count but fewer than ten. This chain joins TRBV2 and TRBJ2-3; TRBD2 matches 13 bases. V was clipped by 5 bases and J by 1 base; unmatched bases: 3. Per germline, CDR1 SNHLY and CDR2 FYNNEI. The CDR3 length is 16 residues. CDR3 sequence (DNA): TGTGCCAGCAGTCCGGGACTAGCGGGGCGCACAGATACGCAGTATTTT. It codes for CASSPGLAGRTDTQYF.

The V gene is TRBV7-9, the J gene TRBJ2-1; TRBD2 matches 7 bases. The CDR3 is made up of 19 amino acids. CDR1 is SEHNR and CDR2 is FQNEAQ in the germline V gene (reference sequence). Germline trimming cut 5 bases from V and 0 bases from J; bases unmatched to any gene: 16. CDR3 region: CASSGRIITSVSSYNEQFF. CDR3 sequence (DNA): TGTGCCAGCAGCGGACGAATAATAACTAGCGTCAGCTCCTACAATGAGCAGTTCTTC.